This entry is about one T cell receptor (beta chain). Its binding antigen is unknown. No base quality values were provided; no much bigger clone lies one nucleotide off. The sample comes from a study of cytomegalovirus exposure and HLA in healthy donors (dated by TCRdb to 2016 to 2017). A note on the overall study: In an earlier analysis of around 540 of the donors, around 290 Gb of sequence data and 100 million or so unique TCR beta sequences from roughly 180 million T cells were reported. About 280 gigabases of sequencing data and around 90 million unique TCR sequences made up an early release that covered approximately 620 HLA-typed donors. Among the roughly 390 genotyped donors, approximately 82% belonged to the genetic ancestry cluster associated with self-reported Caucasian donors. The aim of the study was to test whether cataloging public T cell receptors could identify signatures of past pathogen exposure. Using immunosequencing, the study profiled T cell repertoires from 666 subjects and related those repertoires to cytomegalovirus serostatus. A separate validation cohort of approximately 120 different subjects was used in addition to the roughly 620-subject first cohort. To predict cytomegalovirus infection status, the study combined high-throughput TCR immunosequencing, statistical association of individual TCRs with disease status, and machine learning. A later analysis re-analyzed previously published TCR beta repertoires from 600 to 850 donors and added high-resolution HLA genotyping to study TCR occurrence patterns. In the later analysis, no new phenotypic data were used to find candidate immune exposures; instead, reliance was placed on TCR beta sequences and their occurrence across donors. To decide whether each TCR beta V gene segment behaved as functional or pseudogenic, an earlier analysis of nearly 600 of the donors relied on high-throughput TCR beta sequencing. Donor age, sex, ethnicity and CMV serostatus were compiled together with the repertoire data. A later genetic analysis took genome-wide SNP genotypes for about 60% of the roughly 670 donors and used that subset as a discovery cohort. Every discovery cohort repertoire had been produced on one sequencing platform. HLA typing included class I and class II loci at four-digit resolution. Typing coverage varied by locus: roughly 620-640 donors for A, B, C, DRB1 and DQB1; roughly 560 for DQA1; over 600 for DPA1; fewer than 480 for DPB1. Because of strong linkage in the cohort, four to six DR-DQ haplotypes were treated as single units for association and clustering. On average, about 240,000 unique TCR beta nucleotide sequences were sequenced per donor among roughly 430 genotyped donors of the cohort, with about 19% of those sequences being non-productive.

The cohort consisted of 666 healthy bone marrow donors. At the time of sampling, all cohort members were nominally healthy, though unrecorded immune exposures were likely present. The donor tested CMV seropositive, placing the donor among the 290 or so seropositive members of the cohort. A peripheral blood sample was collected from each donor, and TCR beta sequencing was performed on peripheral blood mononuclear cells. The Qiagen DNeasy Blood Extraction Kit was used to extract genomic DNA from the blood cell samples. Libraries were made using the immunoSEQ multiplex PCR assay. For the multiplex PCR, a mixture combining 60 forward primers for TCR Vbeta segments and 13 reverse primers for TCR Jbeta segments was used. Amplification of the CDR3 region of rearranged TCR beta genes was performed with a multiplex PCR assay on genomic DNA. The amplified TCR beta libraries were sequenced on the Illumina HiSeq System as 87-base-pair reads. Under the source paper's analysis protocol: A later analysis counted about 76 million unique TCR beta chains across the 650 to 700 repertoires, and roughly 11 million of these chains were shared by at least two donors. To remove PCR and sequencing errors, raw reads were error-corrected and collapsed into unique sequences using a nearest-neighbor algorithm that merged closely related sequences. CDR3 sequences were aligned to IMGT reference sequences to assign V, D and J gene segments. For a sequence to be retained, at least a six-nucleotide match to both a V gene segment and a J gene segment was required. Rearrangements were called productive when the CDR3 lacked stop codons and stayed in frame with V and J; all others were non-productive. Following IMGT convention, CDR3 was defined as the stretch from the second conserved V-encoded cysteine up to the conserved J-encoded phenylalanine. The earlier analysis of some 550 of the donors excluded any sequence lacking an unambiguous match to a single V gene segment. In an earlier analysis of 450 to 750 of the donors, a V segment was called functional when productive rearrangements were above 56.7%, and segregating when the standard deviation between donors exceeded 5%. A statistical classification framework was developed to diagnose cytomegalovirus status using the catalog of TCR beta chain sequences. V and J gene assignment, in a later analysis, came from comparing TCR nucleotide sequences with IMGT/GENE-DB human TR gene sequences. The TCRdist pipeline was used in a later analysis to assign CDR3 sequences and most-parsimonious VDJ recombination scenarios. In a later analysis, each TCR beta chain was defined by its CDR3 amino acid sequence together with its V-gene family, and reads lacking a unique V-gene family were excluded. A later analysis removed 500 to 650 highly shared, low-generation-probability nucleotide sequences to deal with suspected cross-contamination and a sequencing artifact. In a later analysis, a clonal expansion index was calculated for each public chain from normalized within-repertoire ranks of inferred template counts. A later analysis computed generation probabilities with a VDJ recombination model fitted to out-of-frame rearrangements, and checked the results against IGoR. In a later analysis, TCR-TCR, TCR-HLA and TCR-CMV co-occurrence was scored with hypergeometric tests, and a repertoire-size bias correction was applied to TCR pairs. A later analysis estimated false discovery rates by permuting HLA or CMV assignments 20 times. A later analysis grouped co-occurring TCRs with DBSCAN, adding TCRdist sequence similarity when clustering within HLA-allele-positive subsets. Co-occurrence clustering excluded repertoires with fewer than 30,000 or more than 120,000 public chains, plus five with anomalous nucleotide sharing. Drawn from immuneACCESS, this table holds only the in-frame rearrangements with V and J called that TCRdb kept. Clones are partly lost; checked studies trace under half to an unresolved V gene and leave the rest unexplained. V and J calls and clone size are those listed in that table; D and trimming were worked out from the DNA. In all, the sample holds 200,000 or so clones, and 80% to 85% of those were seen once. Around 2.1% of the sample comes from the top ten.

The germline V end is reduced by 5 bases and the J end by 5 bases; junction bases left unmatched: 9. The cysteine opens and the phenylalanine closes a CDR3 of 16 amino acids. The DNA shown is the 48-base CDR3, in frame from base 1. The germline V gene (reference sequence) specifies SEHNR as CDR1 and FQNEAQ as CDR2. Overall study results and their limits: According to the authors, the approach could potentially be generalized to other disease states and immunological phenotypes. A later genetic analysis associated a missense DCLRE1C variant with V-gene and J-gene trimming of TCR beta chains, and an independent cohort replicated the association. In both the original and validation cohorts, the classifier was reported to diagnose cytomegalovirus status with high specificity and sensitivity. The presence/absence analyses assumed that sequencing depth was roughly uniform across donors, and that assumption may not be true. Because HLA typing was unavailable for some donors at each locus, only the typed subset was used in association tests. Immune exposure information for the cohort was limited to CMV serostatus. In an earlier analysis of approximately 590 of the donors, most TCR beta V segments appeared in productive rearrangements about 90% or about 30% of the time, broadly matching IMGT annotations. This cohort had only TCR beta chains sequenced, and the lack of alpha or paired-chain data limited which features could be detected. The 87-base-pair reads could not distinguish some IMGT-functional V segments, including TRBV6-2 and TRBV6-3, so those segments were excluded. A cluster of highly shared sequence variants was judged likely to represent a technical artifact of the sequencing pipeline. Across donors, most TCR sequences were observed very rarely, whereas some public TCRs were present in many individuals. The study gave a list of some 150 TCR beta chains associated with cytomegalovirus. A later analysis associated around 16,000 TCR beta sequences with specific HLA alleles at a false discovery rate of 0.05. A later analysis found that TCR association rates varied across HLA loci, with DRB1 alleles showing the most associated TCRs and HLA-C alleles the fewest. A further reported finding was that TCR beta sequences accurately predicted the HLA-A and HLA-B alleles for most subjects in the first cohort. A later analysis found that most CMV-associated TCR beta chains appeared HLA-restricted, with HLA associations seemingly driven largely by CMV exposure. Several of the top co-occurrence clusters appeared to be linked to parvovirus B19, influenza, CMV and Epstein-Barr virus, according to a later analysis. In a later genetic analysis, fewer N-insertions in productive TCRs were reported among donors in an Asian-associated ancestry cluster than the roughly 640-donor mean. Linkage disequilibrium might explain the correlated functional status among segregating V segments, but an unknown experimental factor could not be excluded. Strong co-occurrence of HLA alleles, especially DR and DQ, made assigning TCR associations to individual alleles difficult. A few of the identified cytomegalovirus-associated TCR beta chains were confirmed in vitro to be specific for cytomegalovirus antigens. In a later analysis, HLA-associated TCR beta chains showed more clonal expansion and lower generation probabilities than non-associated chains that were equally common. Because counts were too low, fewer than 20 rarely observed V segments, including chromosome 9 orphons, were excluded from the earlier analysis of some 590 of the donors.

The sequenced sample was PBMCs. The chain links TRBV7-9 with TRBJ1-4; 9 bases in the middle match TRBD1. The receptor's source is a woman between 18 and 29 years old in good health and CMV-seropositive. The sequenced DNA: TGTGCCAGCAGCCCGCGCCCGGGACAGGGAAATGAAAAACTGTTTTTT. It translates as CASSPRPGQGNEKLFF.